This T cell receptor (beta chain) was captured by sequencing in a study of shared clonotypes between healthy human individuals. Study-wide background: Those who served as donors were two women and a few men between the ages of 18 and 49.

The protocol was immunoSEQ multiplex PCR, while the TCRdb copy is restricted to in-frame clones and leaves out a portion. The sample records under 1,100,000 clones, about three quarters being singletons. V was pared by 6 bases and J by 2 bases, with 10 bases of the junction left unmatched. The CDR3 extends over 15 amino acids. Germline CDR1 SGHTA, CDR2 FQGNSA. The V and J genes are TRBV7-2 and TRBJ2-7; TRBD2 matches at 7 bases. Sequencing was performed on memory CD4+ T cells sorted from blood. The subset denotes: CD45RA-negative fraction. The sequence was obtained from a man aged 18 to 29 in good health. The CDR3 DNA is TGTGCCAGCAGTCAAGGGGCTAGCGGCCCCTACGAGCAGTACTTC. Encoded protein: CASSQGASGPYEQYF.